The sequence of this T cell receptor beta chain was determined in a study of shared clonotypes between healthy human individuals. Sequencing used immunoSEQ multiplex PCR; TCRdb keeps in-frame clones, though not all of them. Here the sample spans 2 million or so clones, just under 95% being singletons. CD45RO-negative, CCR7-positively selected cells formed the naive CD8 fraction, excluding terminally differentiated effector memory CD45RA+ cells. V was cut by 5 bases and J by 1 base, with 14 bases left in between. The CDR3 contains 15 residues. CDR1 and CDR2 from the germline V gene are LNHDA and SQIVND (reference sequence).

The chain recombines TRBV19 with TRBJ1-1; D ambiguous. The TCR sequence derives from a man younger than 35 in good health. Sequenced material: naive CD8+ T cells sorted from blood. In nucleotides, the CDR3 is TGTGCCAGTAGTCGGGAGGGCTCTCAGAACACTGAAGCTTTCTTT. Its translation: CASSREGSQNTEAFF.